The present TCR beta chain was sequenced within a study of T cell responses to AZD1222 COVID-19 vaccine. Profiled with immunoSEQ multiplex PCR; TCRdb holds only in-frame clones, not every one. The sample has some 79,000 clones, 80% to 90% seen once. The junction had 14 bases not matched to a gene; V was cut back by 4 bases and J by 3 bases. This CDR3 comprises 18 residues. CDR1 and CDR2 (germline): SGDLS, YYNGEE. This chain uses TRBV9 with TRBJ1-3; 9 nucleotides match TRBD1. The sequenced sample was peripheral blood, obtained 28 days after the second AZD1222 dose. This receptor was taken from an adult who received the AZD1222 COVID-19 vaccine. CDR3 in amino acids: CASSPKAGTGTFGNTIYF. CDR3 nucleotides: TGTGCCAGCAGCCCAAAAGCAGGGACAGGGACTTTTGGAAACACCATATATTTT.